This T cell receptor (beta chain) originates from a study of graft-versus-host responses after intestinal transplantation. Study-wide context: All recipients were transplanted with multivisceral, liver-intestinal, or isolated intestinal grafts. Anti-thymocyte globulin induction was given to all recipients, followed by tacrolimus and steroids for two to four years.

Trimming cost V 9 bases and J 11 bases, with 19 bases left between them. The germline V gene encodes CDR1 MNHEY and CDR2 SVGAGI. The CDR3 sequence is 12 residues long. As concerns this clone: What it binds is unknown.

Sequenced by immunoSEQ multiplex PCR; TCRdb stores in-frame clones only, minus some. The profile shows approximately 130,000 clones, about 92% of them singletons. This chain joins TRBV6-5 and TRBJ1-1; perhaps TRBD1 as D (6 bases). Material: unstimulated CD4+ T cells sorted from spleen or lymph node cells, obtained before intestinal transplant. The clonotype originates from a human donor who received an intestinal transplant. The CDR3 here is CASDRSAGRAFF. Here the CDR3 DNA reads TGTGCCAGTGACAGGTCCGCAGGTAGGGCTTTCTTT.